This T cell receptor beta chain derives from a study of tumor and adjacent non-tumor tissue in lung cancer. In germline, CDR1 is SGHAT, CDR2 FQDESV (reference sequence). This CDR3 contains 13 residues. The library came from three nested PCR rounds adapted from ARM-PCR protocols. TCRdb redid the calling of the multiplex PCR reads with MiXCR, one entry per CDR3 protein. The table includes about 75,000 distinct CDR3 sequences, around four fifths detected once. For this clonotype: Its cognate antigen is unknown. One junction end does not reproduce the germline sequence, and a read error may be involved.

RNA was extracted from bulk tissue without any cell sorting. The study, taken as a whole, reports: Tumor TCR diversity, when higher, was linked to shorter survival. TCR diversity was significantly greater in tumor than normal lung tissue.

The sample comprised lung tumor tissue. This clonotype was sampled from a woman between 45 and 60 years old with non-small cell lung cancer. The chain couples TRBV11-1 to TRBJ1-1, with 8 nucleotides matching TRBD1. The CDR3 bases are TGTGCCAGCAGCATACAGGGGGATTCTGAAGCTTCCTTT. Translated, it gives CASSIQGDSEASF.